The clone carrying this T cell receptor (beta chain) was seen only once. The antigen remains unidentified. This entry is derived from a study of blood T cells in healthy people across ages. A second PCR, run for roughly 7 to 12 cycles, used a sample-barcoded 5' primer plus a J-beta primer mix. One entry per CDR3 protein results from TCRdb running MiXCR on the 5' RACE reads. The data hold about a million distinct CDR3 sequences, with just over 50% observed a single time. Study-wide results and limits: Long-lived and aged donors differed, with more naive CD4+ cells and higher diversity in the long-lived.

The CDR3 loop spans 14 amino acids. Germline lookup yields CDR1 DFQATT and CDR2 SNEGSKA (reference sequence). Trimming removed 0 bases at V and 3 bases at J, with 11 bases between. Sequenced material: blood. The source of this sequence is a woman aged 55-75 years in good health. The chain employs TRBV20-1 and TRBJ1-2, with D perhaps TRBD1 (5 bases). DNA of the CDR3: TGCAGTGCTAGAGAGCAGGGCTATGACTATGGCTACACCTTC. Encoded protein: CSAREQGYDYGYTF.